A single sample is the source of the 25 T cell receptor beta chains below, sequenced in a study of T cell repertoires in cytomegalovirus infection (dated by TCRdb to the late 2010s). Sequenced on an Illumina HiSeq 1500. The public reads were reprocessed in TCRdb via fastp at Q25 and MiXCR, keeping in-frame beta chains. One record per CDR3 amino acid sequence lists the most common genes and DNA. In this sample the table shows a few hundred thousand distinct CDR3 sequences, roughly 9.5% of which occur a single time. 3.5% to 4.5% of the sample comes from the top ten. The sample taken for sequencing was PBMCs. The receptors were sampled from a human donor in good health (CMV status not recorded). Some clones in this sample may be carry-over from other donors' samples.

This clonotype was detected ten times or more. V usage is TRBV6-2 or TRBV6-3 and J usage is TRBJ2-3; unclear D gene. V was shortened by 4 bases and J by 6 bases, with 17 bases between the two germline ends. Looked up from germline, CDR1 is MNHEY and CDR2 is SVGEGT. CDR3 length: 15 amino acids. The CDR3 coding sequence is TGTGCCAGCAGTTCCGGTCCCTCCCCGGTGGATACGCAGTATTTT. It encodes CASSSGPSPVDTQYF.

In its sample, this clonotype was seen many times. The rearrangement joins TRBV7-6 to TRBJ1-5; 8 bases line up with TRBD1. V trimming: 0 bases; J trimming: 7 bases; junction bases outside the gene matches: 5. This CDR3 comprises 15 residues. CDR1 is SGHVS, CDR2 FNYEAQ, per germline. The CDR3 DNA sequence: TGTGCCAGCAGCTTAGCGGGAGCAGGGGGCCAGCCCCAGCATTTT. It encodes CASSLAGAGGQPQHF.

This clonotype came up a few times. CDR3 loop: CASSPEGQANSPLHF. The DNA for the CDR3 is TGTGCCAGCAGCCCCGAGGGACAGGCAAATTCACCCCTCCACTTT. This chain connects TRBV9 to TRBJ1-6; 8 positions match TRBD1. CDR3 length equals 15 residues. Losses at the gene ends were 4 bases for V and 7 bases for J; bases not matched to a gene: 7. Germline lookup yields CDR1 SGDLS and CDR2 YYNGEE.

J is TRBJ2-3 and V is TRBV5-1; 10 bases match TRBD2. After removal of 4 bases from V and 3 bases from J, the junction contained 17 bases not matched to a gene. Germline CDR1 SGHRS, CDR2 YFSETQ. The CDR3 runs to 19 residues. CDR3 sequence: CASSPPGLAVGGGTDTQYF. The CDR3 nucleotides read TGCGCCAGCAGCCCACCCGGACTAGCGGTCGGAGGAGGAACAGATACGCAGTATTTT.

This clonotype was recorded at least ten times. The J gene is TRBJ2-3, the V gene TRBV7-2; no reliable D call. Per the germline V gene, CDR1 is SGHTA and CDR2 is FQGNSA. CDR3 length: 18 amino acids. V lost 1 base and J lost 6, with 23 bases in between. CDR3 nucleotide sequence: TGTGCCAGCAGCTTAGACTGGGGAACGAAATCTCCGGAGGATACGCAGTATTTT. Protein product: CASSLDWGTKSPEDTQYF.

This clonotype was picked up a small number of times. The chain couples TRBV7-2 to TRBJ2-1; 9 nucleotides align to TRBD2. The CDR3 sequence is 15 residues long. V lost 4 bases and J lost 8; bases outside the gene matches: 9. Germline V gene data show CDR1 as SGHTA and CDR2 as FQGNSA. This CDR3 is CASSSGTSTYDEQFF. The CDR3 coding sequence is TGTGCCAGCAGCTCCGGGACTAGCACATATGATGAGCAGTTCTTC.

The V gene is TRBV11-2, the J gene TRBJ2-7; 7 bases map to TRBD1. This CDR3 spans 15 amino acids. Trimming at V came to 4 bases and at J to 5 bases, leaving 11 bases not matched to a gene. Germline CDR1 is SGHAT and CDR2 is FQNNGV. The CDR3 reads CASSSLIGQANEQYF. The CDR3 region has the DNA TGTGCCAGCAGCTCCCTTATAGGACAGGCGAACGAGCAGTACTTC.

This clonotype has a count of ten or more. The chain employs TRBV7-2 and TRBJ2-7, with D possibly being TRBD2 (5 bases). Germline V gene data show CDR1 as SGHTA and CDR2 as FQGNSA. Trimming took 6 bases from V and 1 from J, leaving 13 bases between them. The CDR3 runs 14 residues. CDR3 amino acids: CASRPGVPSYEQYF. In DNA form, the CDR3 reads TGTGCCAGCAGACCCGGGGTCCCTTCCTACGAGCAGTACTTC.

This sequence joins TRBV7-2 and TRBJ2-3; 12 nucleotides line up with TRBD1. The CDR3 extends over 15 amino acids. Per germline, CDR1 SGHTA and CDR2 FQGNSA. V lost 8 bases, J lost 5 bases, and 8 bases stayed unmatched. The CDR3 spells CASSPGQGAGDTQYF. In DNA form, the CDR3 reads TGTGCCAGCTCTCCGGGACAGGGGGCTGGAGATACGCAGTATTTT.

This clonotype appeared a few times. The J gene is TRBJ2-7, the V gene TRBV4-1, with D tentatively TRBD1 (5 bases). In germline, CDR1 is MGHRA, CDR2 YSYEKL. Trimming cost V 2 bases and J 0 bases, with 11 bases left between them. There are 15 residues in the CDR3. The CDR3 DNA reads TGCGCCAGCAGCCAACAGGGTAAGGGCTCCTACGAGCAGTACTTC. Its translation: CASSQQGKGSYEQYF.

The chain combines TRBV7-6 with TRBJ2-3; either TRBD1 or TRBD2 may supply D (6 bases each). V was pared by 10 bases and J by 7 bases, with 12 bases between. Germline V gene lookup returns CDR1 SGHVS and CDR2 FNYEAQ. The CDR3 is 11 amino acids. CDR3 in DNA: TGTGCCACCGAGGGGGGTAATACGCAGTATTTT. Translated, it gives CATEGGNTQYF. The whole variable domain, remainder taken from reference TRBV7-6 and TRBJ2-3, is GAGVSQSPRYKVTKRGQDVALRCDPISGHVSLYWYRQALGQGPEFLTYFNYEAQQDKSGLPNDRFSAERPEGSISTLTIQRTEQRDSAMYRCATEGGNTQYFGPGTRLTVL.

This clonotype was detected many times. This chain connects TRBV6-4 to TRBJ2-7; TRBD2 matches 11 bases. Per germline, CDR1 MRHNA and CDR2 SNTAGT. V was pared by 0 bases and J by 4 bases, with 5 bases of the junction left unmatched. The CDR3 consists of 16 residues. This CDR3 is CASSDSKTSGKYEQYF. In nucleotides, the CDR3 is TGTGCCAGCAGTGACTCGAAGACTAGCGGGAAATACGAGCAGTACTTC.

The chain carries TRBV6-1 and TRBJ1-2; TRBD1 matches 9 bases. CDR3 size: 14 residues. In germline, CDR1 is MNHNS, CDR2 SASEGT. V shed 9 bases and J 2 bases; nucleotides not matched to a gene: 7. In DNA form, the CDR3 reads TGTGCCAGTCGGTACAGGGGGCAAAACTATGGCTACACCTTC. Residues: CASRYRGQNYGYTF.

This clonotype was picked up a small number of times. CDR3 sequence (DNA): TGTGCCAGCAGCAGATCTAGCGGGGGGGTGTACGAGCAGTACTTC. The encoded protein is CASSRSSGGVYEQYF. J is TRBJ2-7 and V is TRBV12-3 or TRBV12-4; 12 bases line up with TRBD2. V dropped 6 bases and J dropped 4; count of bases not matched to a gene: 7. The CDR3 is 15 residues long.

V and J are TRBV15 and TRBJ2-1, with 7 bases aligning to TRBD2. CDR1 is LNHNV and CDR2 is YYDKDF in the germline V gene (reference sequence). The CDR3 extends over 15 amino acids. V was clipped by 4 bases and J by 7 bases; unmatched bases: 10. The CDR3 coding sequence is TGTGCCACCAGCAAGGAGCGGGACCGGGGAAATGAGCAGTTCTTC. Amino acid sequence: CATSKERDRGNEQFF.

This chain links TRBV14 with TRBJ1-2, with 7 bases that match TRBD1. The CDR3 is 14 amino acids. The germline gives CDR1 SGHDN, CDR2 FVKESK. The J segment lost 2 bases and the V segment lost 2 bases, leaving 2 bases of the junction unmatched. CDR3 residues: CASSQNRGNYGYTF. In DNA, the CDR3 is TGTGCCAGCAGCCAAAACAGGGGAAACTATGGCTACACCTTC.

This clonotype was picked up many times. The chain couples TRBV20-1 to TRBJ2-1, with 9 bases that match TRBD2. The V and J ends lost 3 bases and 3 bases, in that order; junction bases with no gene match: 9. Germline-derived CDR1 and CDR2 are DFQATT and SNEGSKA (reference sequence). The CDR3 sequence is 16 residues long. CDR3: CSASLREGRGYNEQFF. The DNA of the CDR3 is TGCAGTGCTAGTTTGCGGGAGGGCCGAGGCTACAATGAGCAGTTCTTC.

This chain links TRBV20-1 with TRBJ2-5; D perhaps matches TRBD1 (5 bases). This CDR3 comprises 13 residues. From germline, CDR1 is DFQATT and CDR2 SNEGSKA (reference sequence). Trimming left V 2 bases short and J 4 bases short, with 11 bases between. CDR3 region: CSARFDRLETQYF. The CDR3 nucleotides read TGCAGTGCTAGATTCGACAGACTAGAGACCCAGTACTTC.

This clonotype was found many times. The rearrangement links TRBV28 to TRBJ1-2; maybe TRBD1 (5 bases). The CDR3 consists of 12 residues. Looked up from germline, CDR1 is MDHEN and CDR2 is SYDVKM. The V end was cut by 6 bases, the J end by 5 bases, with 10 bases between. CDR3 residues: CASSLRGYGYTF. The CDR3 DNA follows: TGTGCCAGCAGCCTTAGGGGTTATGGCTACACCTTC.

In its sample, this clonotype was seen many times. V gene TRBV5-4 combines with J gene TRBJ2-7; tentative D call: TRBD2 (5 bases). There are 13 residues in the CDR3. Trimming removed 5 bases at V and 1 base at J, with 10 bases between. Per germline, CDR1 SGHNT and CDR2 YYREEE (reference sequence). Here the CDR3 DNA reads TGTGCCAGCAGAGGACGGGATTCCTACGAGCAGTACTTC. This sequence encodes CASRGRDSYEQYF.

This clonotype was recorded a few times. This chain connects TRBV12-3 or TRBV12-4 to TRBJ2-2; no reliable D call. The CDR3 loop spans 14 amino acids. V lost 5 bases to trimming and J lost 6 bases, with 13 bases between them. The CDR3 region has the DNA TGTGCCAGCAGTGGTCCGAGGAAGTCCGGGGAGCTGTTTTTT. It yields the protein CASSGPRKSGELFF.

This clonotype was observed many times. The V gene is TRBV12-3 or TRBV12-4, the J gene TRBJ2-4, with D possibly called TRBD1 or TRBD2 (5 bases each). V was cut by 8 bases and J by 13 bases, with 21 bases left in between. This CDR3 is built from 13 residues. The CDR3 loop reads CASSTRGERAQYF. DNA of the CDR3: TGTGCCAGCTCGACGAGGGGAGAGCGAGCCCAGTACTTC.

This clonotype was counted at least ten times. This chain links TRBV7-9 with TRBJ2-1, with 13 nucleotides matching TRBD2. Germline-derived CDR1 and CDR2 are SEHNR and FQNEAQ (reference sequence). This CDR3 spans 17 amino acids. Losses at the gene ends were 5 bases for V and 4 bases for J; bases not matched to a gene: 8. The CDR3 reads CASSVGLAGDSYNEQFF. In nucleotides, the CDR3 is TGTGCCAGCAGCGTTGGACTAGCGGGAGACTCTTACAATGAGCAGTTCTTC.

Written as DNA, the CDR3 is TGTGCCAGCAGCTTTGGGGGACAGGGATCAAAATCACCCCTCCACTTT. Encoded protein: CASSFGGQGSKSPLHF. The genes are TRBV7-2 and TRBJ1-6; 9 bases line up with TRBD1. The germline V gene has CDR1 SGHTA and CDR2 FQGNSA. V lost 3 bases and J lost 10; bases outside the gene matches: 10. The CDR3 loop spans 16 amino acids. The variable domain in full, completed from reference TRBV7-2 and TRBJ1-6, reads GAGVSQSPSNKVTEKGKDVELRCDPISGHTALYWYRQSLGQGLEFLIYFQGNSAPDKSGLPSDRFSAERTGGSVSTLTIQRTQQEDSAVYLCASSFGGQGSKSPLHFGNGTRLTVT.

This clonotype was counted many times. V is TRBV12-3 or TRBV12-4 and J is TRBJ1-5; 8 bases fit TRBD1. V gave up 3 bases and J gave up 4 bases; unmatched junction bases: 5. This CDR3 comprises 15 residues. CDR3 region: CASSFRGRANQPQHF. The CDR3 nucleotides read TGTGCCAGCAGTTTCAGGGGGCGGGCGAATCAGCCCCAGCATTTT.